A single sample is the source of the 6 T cell receptor beta chains below, sequenced in a study of T-cell reconstitution after alpha-beta-depleted transplantation in children. The TCRbeta library was prepared with unique molecular identifiers. MiXCR, run by TCRdb on the PCR reads, gives a single entry per CDR3 protein. Seen here are 550,000 to 600,000 distinct CDR3 sequences, 23% observed once, and the top ten hold roughly 13%. The sequences come from PBMCs, mostly from graft donor cells, collected 360 days after TCRalphabeta/CD19-depleted stem cell transplant. These receptors all come from a boy under two years old who had a stem cell transplant for acute myeloid leukemia, so the T cells may come from the graft donor.

Many counts were recorded for this clonotype. The V and J genes are TRBV29-1 and TRBJ2-7, with 7 bases matching TRBD2. The germline V gene has CDR1 SQVTM and CDR2 ANQGSEA. The junction had 3 bases not matched to a gene; V was cut back by 4 bases and J by 3 bases. CDR3 size: 12 residues. Here the CDR3 reads CSVGEGNYEQYF. The CDR3 DNA reads TGCAGCGTTGGGGAGGGGAACTACGAGCAGTACTTC.

Many counts were recorded for this clonotype. The V gene is TRBV6-4, the J gene TRBJ2-1; no reliable D call. Looked up from germline, CDR1 is MRHNA and CDR2 is SNTAGT. The CDR3 is 12 residues long. V shed 0 bases and J shed 3 bases, with 0 bases lying between them. The CDR3 is CASSDSYNEQFF. The CDR3 region has the DNA TGTGCCAGCAGTGACTCCTACAATGAGCAGTTCTTC.

The chain carries TRBV4-1 and TRBJ2-1; D remains unclear. The germline gives CDR1 MGHRA, CDR2 YSYEKL. Trimming removed 1 base at V and 5 bases at J, with 15 bases between. CDR3 length: 16 amino acids. The CDR3 DNA follows: TGCGCCAGCAGCCAAGGTTTCCCTAGGAACGACAATGAGCAGTTCTTC. Encoded protein: CASSQGFPRNDNEQFF.

The chain is built from TRBV6-2 or TRBV6-3 and TRBJ1-4, with TRBD1 identical over 7 bases. J gave up 5 bases and V 6 bases, and 12 bases lay outside the gene matches. The germline CDR1 and CDR2 sequences are MNHEY and SVGEGT. CDR3 length: 16 amino acids. CDR3 sequence (DNA): TGTGCCAGCAGCCCCAAACGGACAGGATTCAATGAAAAACTGTTTTTT. Its protein product is CASSPKRTGFNEKLFF.

This chain joins TRBV28 and TRBJ2-2, with 12 bases fitting TRBD2. This CDR3 has 15 amino acids. Germline CDR1 and CDR2: MDHEN and SYDVKM. Trimming cost V 6 bases and J 4 bases; bases outside gene matches: 3. The CDR3 region is CASRPTSGSTGELFF. The CDR3 coding sequence is TGTGCCAGCAGGCCGACTAGCGGGAGCACCGGGGAGCTGTTTTTT.

This clonotype was observed a handful of times. The rearrangement links TRBV29-1 to TRBJ2-2; a possible D gene is TRBD2 (5 bases). The CDR3 loop spans 13 amino acids. CDR1 is SQVTM and CDR2 is ANQGSEA in the germline V gene. Trimming stripped 7 bases from V and 3 bases from J, with 12 bases between. The CDR3 nucleotides are TGCAGCGCTCCGTTCGGGGACACCGGGGAGCTGTTTTTT. It encodes CSAPFGDTGELFF.